What follows describes a single TCR beta chain. Its matching antigen is unknown. Germline CDR1 reads GTSNPN; CDR2 reads SVGIG (reference sequence). CDR3 length: 15 amino acids. The trim removed 2 bases at V and 14 bases at J, leaving 13 bases unmatched. The data are from a study of CD8+ T cells in alopecia areata. Study-wide context: Each day, treated patients took oral tofacitinib twice, at 5 to 10 mg per dose.

Reverse transcription of extracted RNA yielded cDNA, which provided the sequencing template. Clones were read by immunoSEQ multiplex PCR, and TCRdb kept only the in-frame ones, dropping some. The table lists 110,000 to 150,000 clones, roughly three fifths of them singletons. Study-level points and caveats: Greater clonality was observed in lesional scalp samples, especially alopecia totalis/universalis, versus normal scalp.

Sequenced here: CD4+ T cells sorted from blood, sampled at week 0. The TCR originated in a human donor with alopecia areata. The chain links TRBV30 to TRBJ2-1; TRBD2 agrees at 12 bases. The CDR3, as DNA: TGTGCCTGGAGTTCGGGCTCAACTAGCGGGGGGCCGGAGTTCTTC. Protein sequence: CAWSSGSTSGGPEFF. The variable domain in full, completed from reference TRBV30 and TRBJ2-1, reads SQTIHQWPATLVQPVGSPLSLECTVEGTSNPNLYWYRQAAGRGLQLLFYSVGIGQISSEVPQNLSASRPQDRQFILSSKKLLLSDSGFYLCAWSSGSTSGGPEFFGPGTRLTVL.